This entry lists 29 T cell receptor beta chains sequenced from one sample in a study of cytomegalovirus exposure and HLA in healthy donors. Use of 60 Vbeta and 13 Jbeta primers characterized the PCR. The table came from immunoSEQ multiplex PCR; TCRdb's copy has only in-frame clones and leaves some out. The sample yields 110,000 or so clones, roughly 70% seen once. The sequenced sample was PBMCs. All receptors derive from a woman aged 40 to 55 in good health and CMV-seropositive.

The J gene is TRBJ1-6, the V gene TRBV5-6, with D uncertain. Germline CDR1 reads SGHDT; CDR2 reads YYEEEE. The V gene lost 9 bases and the J gene lost 4 bases, with 23 bases spanning the gap. There are 17 residues in the CDR3. CDR3 DNA: TGTGCCAAGCCTATGGGGAGACAAGAGAAGTATAATTCACCCCTCCACTTT. It yields the protein CAKPMGRQEKYNSPLHF.

The chain uses TRBV5-1 and TRBJ2-7; D call uncertain. Germline values: CDR1 SGHRS, CDR2 YFSETQ. Trimming removed 5 bases at V and 0 bases at J, with 12 bases between. CDR3 length: 14 residues. The DNA for the CDR3 is TGCGCCAGCAGTCCGAACCTAAGCTCCTACGAGCAGTACTTC. This codes for CASSPNLSSYEQYF.

The V gene is TRBV7-9, the J gene TRBJ1-5; 8 bases line up with TRBD1. Germline loops: CDR1 SEHNR, CDR2 FQNEAQ (reference sequence). There are 15 residues in the CDR3. The V and J ends lost 5 bases and 4 bases, in that order; junction bases with no gene match: 7. The CDR3 DNA reads as TGTGCCAGCAGCAGGACAGGGACTTTTAATCAGCCCCAGCATTTT. Its protein product is CASSRTGTFNQPQHF. The full variable domain, rest sourced from reference TRBV7-9 and TRBJ1-5, is DTGVSQNPRHKITKRGQNVTFRCDPISEHNRLYWYRQTLGQGPEFLTYFQNEAQLEKSRLLSDRFSAERPKGSFSTLEIQRTEQGDSAMYLCASSRTGTFNQPQHFGDGTRLSIL.

Concerning this clone itself: The same CDR3 also results from other DNA sequences found in this sample. V gene TRBV11-3 combines with J gene TRBJ2-5, with TRBD2 identical over 9 bases. Germline V CDR1 and CDR2: SGHNT, YENEEA. The CDR3 is 15 residues long. V was pared by 1 base and J by 4 bases, with 4 bases of the junction left unmatched. The CDR3 reads CASSLGLAGTETQYF. The CDR3 region has the DNA TGTGCCAGCAGCTTAGGCCTAGCGGGGACAGAGACCCAGTACTTC.

The J gene is TRBJ2-1, the V gene TRBV4-2; D unclear. The CDR3 covers 12 residues. Trimming took 5 bases from V and 5 from J, leaving 7 bases between them. Germline V gene lookup returns CDR1 LGHNA and CDR2 YNFKEQ. The CDR3: CASSVRDNEQFF. CDR3 nucleotide sequence: TGTGCCAGCAGCGTTCGTGACAATGAGCAGTTCTTC.

This clone was seen only a few times. CDR3 in amino acids: CASSSDRMNTEAFF. CDR3 nucleotides: TGCGCCAGCAGTTCGGACAGAATGAACACTGAAGCTTTCTTT. The gene calls are TRBV5-1 and TRBJ1-1, with a possible D match to TRBD1 (6 bases). Between the trimmed V and J ends, which lost 5 bases and 0 bases, there was a span of 11 bases. Germline V gene lookup returns CDR1 SGHRS and CDR2 YFSETQ. This CDR3 has 14 residues.

This chain uses TRBV5-1 with TRBJ2-1; a possible D gene is TRBD2 (5 bases). The CDR3 consists of 14 residues. Germline assignment: CDR1 SGHRS and CDR2 YFSETQ. Trimming took off 0 bases at V and 7 bases at J, with 11 bases between the two ends. This CDR3 reads CASSLASGLNEQFF. CDR3 sequence (DNA): TGCGCCAGCAGCTTGGCCAGCGGTTTGAATGAGCAGTTCTTC.

The V gene is TRBV5-8, the J gene TRBJ2-7; weak D call: TRBD1 (5 bases). This CDR3 spans 15 amino acids. Per the germline V gene, CDR1 is SGHTS and CDR2 is YDEGEE. Trimming removed 3 bases from V and 6 bases from J, with 19 bases in between. CDR3 in amino acids: CASSSPTAPGGEQYF. CDR3 nucleotides: TGTGCCAGCAGCTCGCCGACAGCACCGGGTGGCGAGCAGTACTTC.

The chain employs TRBV7-9 and TRBJ1-4, with 7 bases lining up with TRBD1. Germline V lookup: CDR1 SEHNR, CDR2 FQNEAQ (reference sequence). V lost 3 bases, J lost 5 bases, and 9 bases stayed unmatched. This CDR3 has 16 amino acids. CDR3 nucleotides: TGTGCCAGCAGCTTTGGGAGAGGGACAGAGAATGAAAAACTGTTTTTT. This gives the protein CASSFGRGTENEKLFF.

This chain joins TRBV7-3 and TRBJ2-7; 7 bases align to TRBD1. J lost 1 base, V lost 6 bases, and 9 bases had no gene match. Germline CDR1 SGHTA, CDR2 FQGTGA. The CDR3 runs to 15 residues. DNA of the CDR3: TGTGCCAGCAGATCCGGGACAGTTGGGTCCTACGAGCAGTACTTC. It translates to CASRSGTVGSYEQYF.

The CDR3: CASSLGGSGRALEQFF. In DNA, the CDR3 is TGTGCCAGCAGCTTGGGTGGTAGCGGGAGGGCCCTTGAGCAGTTCTTC. J is TRBJ2-1 and V is TRBV5-4, with 11 nucleotides matching TRBD2. CDR1 SGHNT and CDR2 YYREEE come from the germline V gene (reference sequence). This CDR3 has 16 residues. Trimming cost V 0 bases and J 9 bases; bases outside gene matches: 8. The full variable domain, its missing parts supplied by reference TRBV5-4 and TRBJ2-1, is ETGVTQSPTHLIKTRGQQVTLRCSSQSGHNTVSWYQQALGQGPQFIFQYYREEENGRGNFPPRFSGLQFPNYSSELNVNALELDDSALYLCASSLGGSGRALEQFFGPGTRLTVL.

The V and J genes are TRBV7-9 and TRBJ2-5, with D perhaps TRBD1 (5 bases). The CDR3 totals 18 residues. Trimming pared 2 bases from V and 7 bases from J, leaving 26 bases between. Germline loops: CDR1 SEHNR, CDR2 FQNEAQ (reference sequence). CDR3 DNA sequence: TGTGCCAGCAGCTTACCAGAGAGGACCACAGGACCCCTGGTGACCCAGTACTTC. Its protein product is CASSLPERTTGPLVTQYF.

V is TRBV5-1 and J is TRBJ2-3; D call uncertain. The germline V gene has CDR1 SGHRS and CDR2 YFSETQ. The CDR3 has 12 residues. V was trimmed by 4 bases and J by 0 bases, leaving 3 bases between them. The CDR3 nucleotides read TGCGCCAGCAGCCTCAGCACAGATACGCAGTATTTT. This translates into CASSLSTDTQYF.

The genes are TRBV9 and TRBJ1-1; D possibly corresponds to TRBD1 (6 bases). The V gene's germline CDR1 is SGDLS and CDR2 YYNGEE. Deletions cut 6 bases from V and 7 bases from J, with 22 bases between. The CDR3 contains 15 residues. CDR3 amino acids: CASTKRGGGLGEAFF. The CDR3 DNA sequence: TGTGCCAGCACCAAAAGGGGGGGCGGCTTGGGTGAAGCTTTCTTT.

This chain joins TRBV11-3 and TRBJ2-3; 8 nucleotides match TRBD2. V shed 2 bases and J 11 bases; nucleotides not matched to a gene: 12. The CDR3 totals 15 residues. CDR1 SGHNT and CDR2 YENEEA come from the germline V gene. CDR3 residues: CASSLTSSGRNVQYF. Here the CDR3 DNA reads TGTGCCAGCAGCTTAACCTCTAGCGGGCGGAATGTGCAGTATTTT.

The chain links TRBV5-6 to TRBJ1-5; 9 bases align to TRBD1. From germline, CDR1 is SGHDT and CDR2 YYEEEE. The CDR3 extends over 14 amino acids. J lost 7 bases, V lost 2 bases, and 4 bases had no gene match. The CDR3 protein is CASSFGTGPQPQHF. As DNA, the CDR3 is TGTGCCAGCAGCTTCGGGACAGGGCCCCAGCCCCAGCATTTT.

This clone was recorded a few times. J is TRBJ1-2 and V is TRBV7-2, with D possibly matching TRBD1 (6 bases). Germline assignment: CDR1 SGHTA and CDR2 FQGNSA. The V gene lost 5 bases and the J gene lost 5 bases, with 12 bases spanning the gap. The CDR3 is 13 residues long. DNA of the CDR3: TGTGCCAGCAGCAGGGGGGGGAATTATGGCTACACCTTC. It yields the protein CASSRGGNYGYTF.

The chain employs TRBV6-5 and TRBJ1-4; 7 nucleotides match TRBD1. V lost 0 bases, J lost 4 bases, and 2 bases stayed unmatched. The CDR3 spans 15 residues. The germline V gene encodes CDR1 MNHEY and CDR2 SVGAGI. The CDR3 reads CASSYSGTVNEKLFF. CDR3 DNA sequence: TGTGCCAGCAGTTACTCCGGGACAGTTAATGAAAAACTGTTTTTT.

This clone has a single count. This chain links TRBV29-1 with TRBJ2-7; a possible D gene is TRBD2 (5 bases). This CDR3 is 11 amino acids long. Germline V gives CDR1 SQVTM, CDR2 ANQGSEA. Trimming took 4 bases from V and 1 from J, leaving 5 bases between them. The CDR3 region is CSVGLSYEQYF. CDR3 in DNA: TGCAGCGTTGGACTATCCTACGAGCAGTACTTC.

This clone turned up a few times. This chain uses TRBV28 with TRBJ2-1, with 12 bases aligning to TRBD2. After removal of 6 bases from V and 5 bases from J, the junction contained 5 bases not matched to a gene. CDR1 MDHEN and CDR2 SYDVKM come from the germline V gene. CDR3 length: 15 amino acids. The CDR3 DNA sequence: TGTGCCAGCAGATCGCTAGCGGGAGGGAACAATGAGCAGTTCTTC. Its translation is CASRSLAGGNNEQFF.

J is TRBJ2-2 and V is TRBV2; tentative D call: TRBD2 (5 bases). Trimming stripped 4 bases from V and 2 bases from J, with 11 bases between. CDR1 SNHLY and CDR2 FYNNEI come from the germline V gene. This CDR3 is built from 15 residues. CDR3: CASSVDTRNTGELFF. The CDR3 nucleotides are TGTGCCAGCAGTGTCGACACTAGAAACACCGGGGAGCTGTTTTTT.

The V and J genes are TRBV28 and TRBJ1-6, with 11 bases lining up with TRBD1. This CDR3 has 14 residues. Germline V gives CDR1 MDHEN, CDR2 SYDVKM. With 8 bases clipped from V and 13 bases from J, the junction kept 10 bases outside the gene matches. The CDR3, as DNA: TGTGCCAGCTCTACTGGACAGGGGGCTACGCCCCTCCACTTT. It codes for CASSTGQGATPLHF.

This clone was picked up a small number of times. J is TRBJ1-1 and V is TRBV29-1, with TRBD1 identical over 8 bases. Per germline, CDR1 SQVTM and CDR2 ANQGSEA. Losses at the gene ends were 4 bases for V and 0 bases for J; bases not matched to a gene: 4. The CDR3 contains 14 residues. The DNA for the CDR3 is TGCAGCGTTGTTAGGGGACAGGTGAACACTGAAGCTTTCTTT. This gives the protein CSVVRGQVNTEAFF.

The chain recombines TRBV7-2 with TRBJ1-3; 7 bases are a match to TRBD1. The trim removed 1 base at V and 0 bases at J, leaving 6 bases unmatched. The CDR3 sequence is 17 residues long. CDR1 and CDR2 from the germline V gene are SGHTA and FQGNSA. CDR3 amino acids: CASSLEQGSNSGNTIYF. DNA of the CDR3: TGTGCCAGCAGCTTAGAACAGGGGTCTAACTCTGGAAACACCATATATTTT.

The chain employs TRBV6-5 and TRBJ1-2; D remains unclear. Germline values: CDR1 MNHEY, CDR2 SVGAGI. Deletions cut 2 bases from V and 2 bases from J, with 6 bases between. The CDR3 contains 13 residues. CDR3 region: CASSYGQNYGYTF. CDR3 DNA: TGTGCCAGCAGTTACGGGCAGAACTATGGCTACACCTTC.

The chain employs TRBV19 and TRBJ1-3; TRBD1 might be the D (6 bases). V lost 3 bases to trimming and J lost 4 bases, with 10 bases between them. Germline assignment: CDR1 LNHDA and CDR2 SQIVND (reference sequence). This CDR3 comprises 14 residues. CDR3 region: CASSMQGLGNTIYF. The CDR3 nucleotides read TGTGCCAGTAGTATGCAGGGGCTAGGAAACACCATATATTTT.

In its sample, this clone was seen a few times. The genes are TRBV19 and TRBJ1-2, with a tentative D call TRBD1 (5 bases). The germline V gene has CDR1 LNHDA and CDR2 SQIVND (reference sequence). This CDR3 comprises 12 residues. Trimming took off 5 bases at V and 4 bases at J, with 8 bases between the two ends. Here the CDR3 reads CASSDSSYGYTF. The CDR3 nucleotides read TGTGCCAGTAGTGACAGCAGCTATGGCTACACCTTC.

This clone was detected only once. Compared with germline, one end of the junction differs, possibly owing to a read error. The chain has TRBV4-1 and TRBJ2-1; D uncertain. The CDR3 has 12 amino acids. Germline lookup yields CDR1 MGHRA and CDR2 YSYEKL. CDR3 loop: CVSSRHLGEQFF. The CDR3 DNA reads as TGCGTCAGCAGCCGCCATCTCGGTGAGCAGTTCTTC.

V usage is TRBV29-1 and J usage is TRBJ2-7; 7 bases match TRBD1. The DNA end is a closer match to TRBJ2-1, so the J assignment may be wrong. CDR1 and CDR2 from the germline V gene are SQVTM and ANQGSEA. The CDR3 sequence is 11 residues long. The CDR3 reads CSVATGDEQFF. For the CDR3, the DNA is TGCAGCGTGGCCACAGGGGATGAGCAGTTCTTC.